These 22 T cell receptor beta chains were all obtained from the same sample, sequenced in a study of T cells in Graves' hyperthyroidism and ophthalmopathy. Amplification of TCR beta CDR3 regions was performed using RNA transcripts as template. TCR CDR3 regions were first amplified by RT-PCR with HTBI primers. TCRdb reanalysed the multiplex PCR reads using MiXCR and keeps one entry per CDR3 protein. The sample carries more than 350,000 distinct CDR3 sequences, about 15% recorded once. The sequencing sample was made of blood. The receptor set was obtained from a woman aged 60 to 75 with Graves' ophthalmopathy.

This clonotype occurred many times. CDR3 amino acids: CASSLMGSVGYEQYF. As DNA, the CDR3 is TGCGCCAGCAGCTTGATGGGCTCGGTAGGCTACGAGCAGTACTTC. The J gene is TRBJ2-7, the V gene TRBV5-1; D is undetermined. The germline V gene encodes CDR1 SGHRS and CDR2 YFSETQ. The CDR3 is 15 amino acids. Between the trimmed V and J ends, which lost 1 base and 3 bases, there was a span of 14 bases.

The chain joins TRBV20-1 to TRBJ2-1; 14 nucleotides align to TRBD2. The CDR3 loop spans 15 amino acids. Germline V gene sequence: CDR1 DFQATT, CDR2 SNEGSKA (reference sequence). The ends lost 6 bases at V and 8 bases at J; junction bases unmatched: 9. The CDR3 sequence: CSALSGTSGSDEQFF. The CDR3 bases are TGCAGTGCCCTCTCCGGGACTAGCGGGAGCGATGAGCAGTTCTTC.

In this sample, this clonotype turned up many times. This chain links TRBV11-1 with TRBJ2-7; D remains unclear. The CDR3 totals 11 residues. The germline V gene has CDR1 SGHAT and CDR2 FQDESV (reference sequence). Trimming took off 5 bases at V and 4 bases at J, with 6 bases between the two ends. CDR3 coding DNA: TGTGCCAGCAGCGATCCGTACGAGCAGTACTTC. It encodes CASSDPYEQYF.

This clonotype was seen many times. CDR3 DNA: TGTGCCAGCAGCTTACCGTTTGGGGGCACAGATACGCAGTATTTT. It yields the protein CASSLPFGGTDTQYF. V is TRBV7-9 and J is TRBJ2-3; no clear D. With 2 bases removed from V and 1 base from J, the gap between germline ends came to 10 bases. The CDR3 is 15 residues long. Germline V lookup: CDR1 SEHNR, CDR2 FQNEAQ (reference sequence).

V is TRBV4-1 and J is TRBJ2-2; TRBD1 agrees at 9 bases. CDR3 size: 16 residues. With 4 bases clipped from V and 2 bases from J, the junction kept 5 bases outside the gene matches. Germline loops: CDR1 MGHRA, CDR2 YSYEKL. The CDR3 DNA sequence: TGCGCCAGCAGCCCCTGGACAGGGGATAACACCGGGGAGCTGTTTTTT. It translates to CASSPWTGDNTGELFF.

The table lists this clonotype with a few counts. The genes are TRBV29-1 and TRBJ1-2; tentatively, D is TRBD1 (6 bases). This CDR3 contains 13 residues. V was cut by 4 bases and J by 4 bases, with 13 bases left in between. Germline CDR1 and CDR2: SQVTM and ANQGSEA. In nucleotides, the CDR3 is TGCAGCGTTGTGGTGGGGGCAATCTATGGCTACACCTTC. Its protein is CSVVVGAIYGYTF. The full variable domain, completed using reference TRBV29-1 and TRBJ1-2, is SAVISQKPSRDICQRGTSLTIQCQVDSQVTMMFWYRQQPGQSLTLIATANQGSEATYESGFVIDKFPISRPNLTFSTLTVSNMSPEDSSIYLCSVVVGAIYGYTFGSGTRLTVV.

The sample holds many counts of this clonotype. This rearrangement joins TRBV9 to TRBJ2-7; 10 bases map to TRBD2. In germline, CDR1 is SGDLS, CDR2 YYNGEE. This CDR3 is built from 14 residues. After removal of 7 bases from V and 6 bases from J, the junction contained 10 bases not matched to a gene. CDR3 loop: CASGSGLAGVEQYF. CDR3 DNA sequence: TGTGCCAGCGGTTCTGGGCTAGCGGGAGTCGAGCAGTACTTC.

In its sample, this clonotype was seen a few times. The rearrangement joins TRBV6-2 or TRBV6-3 to TRBJ2-3; D is ambiguous. The V and J ends lost 2 bases and 0 bases respectively, with 9 bases between them. CDR3 size: 15 residues. Germline V CDR1 and CDR2: MNHEY, SVGEGT. CDR3 sequence reads: CASSYRLPSTDTQYF. The CDR3 DNA follows: TGTGCCAGCAGTTACAGGCTCCCCAGCACAGATACGCAGTATTTT.

This clonotype was observed at least ten times. The chain has TRBV5-1 and TRBJ2-2, with D maybe TRBD1 (6 bases). V lost 1 base to trimming and J lost 5 bases, with 12 bases between them. Germline V lookup: CDR1 SGHRS, CDR2 YFSETQ. This CDR3 spans 15 amino acids. CDR3 loop: CASSLLSGETGELFF. The CDR3 DNA reads as TGCGCCAGCAGCTTGTTGTCAGGGGAGACCGGGGAGCTGTTTTTT.

This clonotype was detected ten times or more. The rearrangement uses TRBV20-1 and TRBJ2-3; D is ambiguous. This CDR3 has 12 amino acids. The ends were cut back, 6 bases at V and 1 base at J, with 8 bases in the middle. The germline V gene has CDR1 DFQATT and CDR2 SNEGSKA (reference sequence). Here the CDR3 DNA reads TGCAGTGCCATCCTCGGCACAGATACGCAGTATTTT. Encoded protein: CSAILGTDTQYF.

A word on this clonotype: Just one base apart from a much larger clone, this may be a read error. The rearrangement links TRBV30 to TRBJ1-3, with unresolved D. This CDR3 comprises 15 residues. Germline V gene data show CDR1 as GTSNPN and CDR2 as SVGIG (reference sequence). The V end was cut by 5 bases, the J end by 0 bases, with 14 bases between. The CDR3 DNA reads as TGTGCCTGGGCCCCCGGGGTTGTCTCTGGAAACACCATATATTTT. It yields the protein CAWAPGVVSGNTIYF.

This chain links TRBV3-1 with TRBJ2-7; 12 bases fit TRBD2. CDR1 is LGHDT and CDR2 is YNNKEL in the germline V gene (reference sequence). The junction had 4 bases not matched to a gene; V was cut back by 2 bases and J by 5 bases. The CDR3 consists of 15 residues. The CDR3 nucleotides are TGTGCCAGCAGCCAAAGACTAGCGGGAGCACACGAGCAGTACTTC. Its protein is CASSQRLAGAHEQYF.

This rearrangement joins TRBV28 to TRBJ1-5; D gene uncertain. Trimming removed 4 bases at V and 3 bases at J, with 10 bases between. CDR1 MDHEN and CDR2 SYDVKM come from the germline V gene. The CDR3 runs to 14 residues. This CDR3 is CASSSKGLNQPQHF. DNA for the CDR3: TGTGCCAGCAGTTCAAAAGGGCTCAATCAGCCCCAGCATTTT.

This clonotype was seen many times. The chain uses TRBV5-1 and TRBJ2-1; 13 bases match TRBD2. The CDR3 extends over 18 amino acids. The trim removed 0 bases at V and 3 bases at J, leaving 6 bases unmatched. Germline lookup yields CDR1 SGHRS and CDR2 YFSETQ. The CDR3 loop is CASSLGGRTSGSYNEQFF. In DNA, the CDR3 is TGCGCCAGCAGCTTGGGGGGCCGGACTAGCGGGAGCTACAATGAGCAGTTCTTC.

This clonotype has a single count. A much larger clone sits a single nucleotide away, making a read error possible. V is TRBV20-1 and J is TRBJ2-3; D gene unclear. This CDR3 spans 12 amino acids. Trimming removed 1 base from V and 4 bases from J, with 6 bases in between. Germline CDR1 and CDR2: DFQATT and SNEGSKA (reference sequence). CDR3 region: CSARGGPDTQYF. As DNA, the CDR3 is TGCAGTGCTAGAGGTGGGCCAGATACGCAGTATTTT.

This chain links TRBV20-1 with TRBJ2-3, with 8 bases identical to TRBD2. Losses at the gene ends were 3 bases for V and 0 bases for J; bases not matched to a gene: 2. The length of the CDR3 is 14 residues. Looked up from germline, CDR1 is DFQATT and CDR2 is SNEGSKA (reference sequence). This CDR3 reads CSARRGDSTDTQYF. The CDR3 nucleotides are TGCAGTGCTAGGCGGGGGGACAGCACAGATACGCAGTATTTT.

The chain carries TRBV7-2 and TRBJ2-1; D possibly matches TRBD1 or TRBD2 (6 bases each). V was trimmed by 6 bases and J by 8 bases, leaving 17 bases between them. CDR1 and CDR2 (germline): SGHTA, FQGNSA. The CDR3 covers 14 residues. CDR3: CASRRAIGGYEQFF. The CDR3 bases are TGTGCCAGCAGACGTGCGATAGGGGGGTATGAGCAGTTCTTC.

The chain is built from TRBV5-5 and TRBJ2-7; 10 nucleotides align to TRBD2. V lost 4 bases to trimming and J lost 3 bases; unmatched junction nucleotides: 7. The CDR3 has 15 amino acids. CDR1 is SGHKS, CDR2 YYEKEE, per germline (reference sequence). CDR3 residues: CASSPGLARNYEQYF. The CDR3 region has the DNA TGTGCCAGCAGCCCGGGACTAGCGCGAAACTACGAGCAGTACTTC.

This chain uses TRBV6-9 with TRBJ2-7, with no clear D. Trimming shortened V by 6 bases and J by 2 bases, and 11 bases separated the two germline ends. CDR3 length: 13 residues. The V gene's germline CDR1 is MNHGY and CDR2 SVAAGI. The DNA of the CDR3 is TGTGCCAGCAGCGTAGGCGAGACCTACGAGCAGTACTTC. Translating it yields CASSVGETYEQYF.

This clonotype was seen a few times. This chain joins TRBV20-1 and TRBJ1-1; D perhaps matches TRBD1 (5 bases). CDR3 length: 13 amino acids. Germline V lookup: CDR1 DFQATT, CDR2 SNEGSKA (reference sequence). With 3 bases removed from V and 5 bases from J, the gap between germline ends came to 13 bases. The CDR3 loop is CSARKGTRTEAFF. The CDR3 DNA follows: TGCAGTGCTAGGAAAGGGACGAGGACTGAAGCTTTCTTT.

This clonotype came up many times. This chain joins TRBV28 and TRBJ1-2; D is uncertain. Deletions cut 8 bases from V and 2 bases from J, with 6 bases between. The CDR3 consists of 11 residues. Germline V gene lookup returns CDR1 MDHEN and CDR2 SYDVKM. The CDR3 sequence is CASYGNYGYTF. CDR3 sequence (DNA): TGTGCCAGCTACGGGAACTATGGCTACACCTTC.

This clonotype was seen many times. The rearrangement joins TRBV7-9 to TRBJ2-5, with 7 bases fitting TRBD2. From germline, CDR1 is SEHNR and CDR2 FQNEAQ (reference sequence). This CDR3 spans 15 amino acids. With 1 base clipped from V and 4 bases from J, the junction kept 6 bases outside the gene matches. In DNA form, the CDR3 reads TGTGCCAGCAGCTTAGAACGGGGCGGGGGAGAGACCCAGTACTTC. It yields the protein CASSLERGGGETQYF. Filled out from reference TRBV7-9 and TRBJ2-5, the complete variable domain reads DTGVSQNPRHKITKRGQNVTFRCDPISEHNRLYWYRQTLGQGPEFLTYFQNEAQLEKSRLLSDRFSAERPKGSFSTLEIQRTEQGDSAMYLCASSLERGGGETQYFGPGTRLLVL.